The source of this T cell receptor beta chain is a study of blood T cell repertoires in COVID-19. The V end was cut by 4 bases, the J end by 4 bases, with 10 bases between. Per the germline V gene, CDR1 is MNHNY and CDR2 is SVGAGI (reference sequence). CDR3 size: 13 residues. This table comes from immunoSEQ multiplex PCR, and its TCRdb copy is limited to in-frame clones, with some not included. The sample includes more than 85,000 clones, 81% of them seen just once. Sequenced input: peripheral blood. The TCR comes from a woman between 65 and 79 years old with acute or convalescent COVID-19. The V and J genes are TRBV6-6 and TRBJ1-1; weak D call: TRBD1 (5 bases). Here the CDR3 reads CASSWGGTTEAFF. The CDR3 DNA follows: TGTGCCAGCAGTTGGGGCGGGACCACTGAAGCTTTCTTT.